What follows are 31 T cell receptor beta chains derived from one specimen sequenced in a study of shared clonotypes between healthy human individuals. Produced via immunoSEQ multiplex PCR; TCRdb's table is partial and in-frame only. Among 700,000 or so clones listed, about 78% were seen once. Source material: memory CD4+ T cells sorted from blood. Subset given: CD45RA-negative fraction. These receptors all stem from a woman aged 30 to 39 in good health.

The chain couples TRBV4-2 to TRBJ2-1, with D perhaps matching TRBD2 (6 bases). The length of the CDR3 is 14 residues. Germline V CDR1 and CDR2: LGHNA, YNFKEQ. V lost 4 bases to trimming and J lost 9 bases, with 16 bases between them. CDR3 nucleotide sequence: TGTGCCAGCAGCCCCGGCGGGGCGGCAGGTGAGCAGTTCTTC. Amino acids: CASSPGGAAGEQFF.

This clone was seen just once. The chain is built from TRBV18 and TRBJ1-4, with D perhaps matching TRBD1 (5 bases). The CDR3 covers 14 residues. Trimming took 0 bases from V and 7 from J, leaving 9 bases between them. Germline values: CDR1 KGHSH, CDR2 LQKENI. As DNA, the CDR3 is TGTGCCAGCTCACCACCGACGAGGGGTGAAAAACTGTTTTTT. Translating gives CASSPPTRGEKLFF.

In the case of this clone: With only one base between it and a far larger clone, this is likely a read error. The chain recombines TRBV5-1 with TRBJ1-1, with 7 bases lining up with TRBD1. V trimming: 2 bases; J trimming: 0 bases; junction bases outside the gene matches: 1. The CDR3 totals 14 residues. Germline V CDR1 and CDR2: SGHRS, YFSETQ. The CDR3 reads CASSFQGVNTEAFF. For the CDR3, the DNA is TGCGCCAGCAGCTTCCAGGGGGTGAACACTGAAGCTTTCTTT.

The gene calls are TRBV6-6 and TRBJ2-7, with D perhaps matching TRBD2 (6 bases). There are 14 residues in the CDR3. V was clipped by 6 bases and J by 4 bases, with 16 bases between them. Germline CDR1 is MNHNY and CDR2 is SVGAGI (reference sequence). The CDR3 reads CASSDGFGGYEQYF. In DNA, the CDR3 is TGTGCCAGCAGCGACGGGTTTGGGGGGTACGAGCAGTACTTC.

This clone was counted a few times. This chain connects TRBV28 to TRBJ2-7; 9 bases fit TRBD2. Germline loops: CDR1 MDHEN, CDR2 SYDVKM. Unmatched junction bases numbered 8, after V lost 7 bases and J lost 4 bases. CDR3 length: 14 amino acids. CDR3 in DNA: TGTGCCAGCACGGCCTCTAGCGGGGAATACGAGCAGTACTTC. It encodes CASTASSGEYEQYF.

The chain carries TRBV18 and TRBJ1-2; a weak D match, TRBD1 (6 bases). The CDR3 runs to 15 residues. V was trimmed by 3 bases and J by 0 bases, leaving 11 bases between them. Germline CDR1 KGHSH, CDR2 LQKENI. The CDR3 here is CASSPLRDTNYGYTF. The CDR3 DNA reads as TGTGCCAGCTCACCCCTCCGGGACACTAACTATGGCTACACCTTC.

The genes are TRBV5-6 and TRBJ2-3; D not resolved. Between the trimmed V and J ends, which lost 2 bases and 6 bases, there was a span of 7 bases. Germline V CDR1 and CDR2: SGHDT, YYEEEE. The CDR3 covers 12 residues. The CDR3 region is CASSFQADTQYF. For the CDR3, the DNA is TGTGCCAGCAGCTTCCAGGCGGATACGCAGTATTTT.

The rearrangement links TRBV5-1 to TRBJ1-4; tentative D call: TRBD1 (6 bases). V lost 2 bases and J 0 bases, leaving 17 bases between the germline ends. The germline V gene has CDR1 SGHRS and CDR2 YFSETQ. This CDR3 is built from 18 residues. The DNA of the CDR3 is TGCGCCAGCAGCTTTTTGGGGGCAGGACACTCAACTAATGAAAAACTGTTTTTT. Encoded protein: CASSFLGAGHSTNEKLFF.

The gene calls are TRBV7-2 and TRBJ2-7, with D possibly called TRBD1 or TRBD2 (5 bases each). The V end lost 2 bases, the J end lost 7 bases, and 15 bases lay between the germline ends. Per the germline V gene, CDR1 is SGHTA and CDR2 is FQGNSA. The CDR3 spans 14 residues. CDR3 nucleotide sequence: TGTGCCAGCAGCTTAAATATGGGGCCGGGAGAGCAGTACTTC. Amino acids: CASSLNMGPGEQYF.

About this clone itself: This CDR3 is also generated by other DNA sequences in the sample. The rearrangement joins TRBV18 to TRBJ1-2; no definite D call. The CDR3 runs 13 residues. Germline V gene sequence: CDR1 KGHSH, CDR2 LQKENI. The germline V and J ends were trimmed by 0 bases and 8 bases, with 10 bases remaining between them. The CDR3 sequence is CASSPPEGSGYTF. DNA for the CDR3: TGTGCCAGCTCACCACCGGAGGGAAGCGGCTACACCTTC. Combining the CDR3 with reference TRBV18 and TRBJ1-2 gives the whole variable domain NAGVMQNPRHLVRRRGQEARLRCSPMKGHSHVYWYRQLPEEGLKFMVYLQKENIIDESGMPKERFSAEFPKEGPSILRIQQVVRGDSAAYFCASSPPEGSGYTFGSGTRLTVV.

This sequence joins TRBV13 and TRBJ2-3; D ambiguous. Germline V CDR1 and CDR2: PRHDT, FYEKMQ (reference sequence). CDR3 length: 15 residues. V lost 6 bases and J 0 bases, leaving 13 bases between the germline ends. This CDR3 reads CASSSDLTSTDTQYF. The CDR3 DNA sequence: TGTGCCAGCAGTTCAGACCTAACTAGCACAGATACGCAGTATTTT. The whole variable domain, remainder taken from reference TRBV13 and TRBJ2-3, is AAGVIQSPRHLIKEKRETATLKCYPIPRHDTVYWYQQGPGQDPQFLISFYEKMQSDKGSIPDRFSAQQFSDYHSELNMSSLELGDSALYFCASSSDLTSTDTQYFGPGTRLTVL.

The chain carries TRBV1 and TRBJ2-5; the table's D call, TRBD2, has no DNA check behind it. TRBV1 is recorded as a pseudogene. The CDR3 is 13 amino acids. The CDR3 region has the DNA TGCACCAGCAGCCAAGCTATCCAAGAGACCCAGTACTTC. It translates to CTSSQAIQETQYF.

As regards this clone: Other DNA variants within this sample encode the same CDR3. This sequence joins TRBV2 and TRBJ1-1; 7 bases map to TRBD1. The CDR3 extends over 14 amino acids. Germline V gives CDR1 SNHLY, CDR2 FYNNEI. V shed 2 bases, J shed 0 bases, and the junction held 0 bases outside the gene matches. CDR3 bases: TGTGCCAGCAGTGAACAGGGGGTGAACACTGAAGCTTTCTTT. This encodes CASSEQGVNTEAFF.

On this clone itself: The same CDR3 arises from other DNA sequences in this sample as well. The V call is TRBV6-1, the J call TRBJ2-4, with no clear D. The CDR3 runs 14 residues. V shed 0 bases and J shed 0 bases, with 3 bases lying between them. Germline CDR1 is MNHNS and CDR2 is SASEGT. This CDR3 is CASSEALAKNIQYF. Here the CDR3 DNA reads TGTGCCAGCAGTGAAGCATTAGCCAAAAACATTCAGTACTTC.

This clone was seen more than once but under ten times. The rearrangement uses TRBV7-9 and TRBJ1-4; D is unresolved. The CDR3 runs to 15 residues. V lost 5 bases to trimming and J lost 5 bases, with 15 bases between them. Germline CDR1 is SEHNR and CDR2 is FQNEAQ (reference sequence). The CDR3 DNA is TGTGCCAGCAGCCCTCGGGCACAGAGGAATGAAAAACTGTTTTTT. It encodes CASSPRAQRNEKLFF.

With respect to this clone: Mismatch with germline at one junction end may stem from a read error. This chain uses TRBV5-1 with TRBJ2-3, with 7 bases matching TRBD1. The CDR3 loop spans 13 amino acids. The V gene's germline CDR1 is SGHRS and CDR2 YFSETQ. The CDR3 sequence is CASRWTGTGTQYF. The DNA of the CDR3 is TGCGCCAGCAGGTGGACAGGAACAGGTACGCAGTATTTT.

This rearrangement joins TRBV28 to TRBJ1-5; D gene unclear. The CDR3 contains 15 residues. V gave up 7 bases and J gave up 4 bases, with 17 bases separating them. The germline V gene has CDR1 MDHEN and CDR2 SYDVKM. CDR3 coding DNA: TGTGCCAGCAACCCCCACGTGAGCGTTAATCAGCCCCAGCATTTT. This sequence encodes CASNPHVSVNQPQHF.

The rearrangement uses TRBV2 and TRBJ1-6; D is possibly TRBD1 (5 bases). Trimming pared 5 bases from V and 9 bases from J, leaving 17 bases between. The CDR3 runs to 15 residues. Germline V gene sequence: CDR1 SNHLY, CDR2 FYNNEI. The CDR3 reads CASSREGILASPLHF. CDR3 DNA sequence: TGTGCCAGCAGTCGCGAGGGGATTCTAGCTTCACCCCTCCACTTT.

This chain links TRBV25-1 with TRBJ2-7; D not resolved. V lost 4 bases to trimming and J lost 3 bases, with 10 bases between them. Per germline, CDR1 MGHDK and CDR2 SYGVNS. This CDR3 has 13 amino acids. The CDR3 nucleotides read TGTGCCAGCAGTGTAGTCGGATACTACGAGCAGTACTTC. Residues: CASSVVGYYEQYF.

The chain uses TRBV11-2 and TRBJ1-4; 8 bases line up with TRBD1. The CDR3 length is 15 residues. Per germline, CDR1 SGHAT and CDR2 FQNNGV. Germline trimming cut 5 bases from V and 6 bases from J; bases unmatched to any gene: 8. The CDR3 protein is CASSPRTGSDEKLFF. CDR3 nucleotide sequence: TGTGCCAGCAGCCCGCGGACAGGGTCGGATGAAAAACTGTTTTTT.

This clone showed up just a few times. The chain uses TRBV5-1 and TRBJ1-2, with D tentatively TRBD1 (5 bases). This CDR3 region has 11 residues. Germline V gene lookup returns CDR1 SGHRS and CDR2 YFSETQ. V lost 1 base and J lost 11, with 9 bases in between. This CDR3 reads CASSLQGLYTF. For the CDR3, the DNA is TGCGCCAGCAGCTTGCAGGGACTGTACACCTTC.

The V and J genes are TRBV4-1 and TRBJ2-1, with D uncertain. V was pared by 1 base and J by 4 bases, with 11 bases between. Germline CDR1 and CDR2: MGHRA and YSYEKL. The CDR3 runs to 15 residues. The CDR3 sequence: CASSQGPSDYNEQFF. The CDR3 DNA sequence: TGCGCCAGCAGCCAAGGGCCCTCGGATTACAATGAGCAGTTCTTC.

The chain employs TRBV28 and TRBJ1-5; TRBD1 aligns across 10 bases. The germline gives CDR1 MDHEN, CDR2 SYDVKM. This CDR3 has 13 amino acids. J gave up 8 bases and V 5 bases, and 3 bases lay outside the gene matches. Here the CDR3 reads CASSAGTGEPQHF. CDR3 nucleotide sequence: TGTGCCAGCAGTGCCGGGACAGGGGAGCCCCAGCATTTT.

The rearrangement uses TRBV18 and TRBJ1-5; no reliable D call. Per germline, CDR1 KGHSH and CDR2 LQKENI. The CDR3 has 13 amino acids. V gave up 2 bases and J gave up 3 bases, with 5 bases separating them. In DNA, the CDR3 is TGTGCCAGCTCACCAGGTGTCAATCAGCCCCAGCATTTT. It yields the protein CASSPGVNQPQHF. Together with reference TRBV18 and TRBJ1-5, the CDR3 gives the full variable domain: NAGVMQNPRHLVRRRGQEARLRCSPMKGHSHVYWYRQLPEEGLKFMVYLQKENIIDESGMPKERFSAEFPKEGPSILRIQQVVRGDSAAYFCASSPGVNQPQHFGDGTRLSIL.

The sample holds a few counts of this clone. This chain uses TRBV18 with TRBJ2-5, with D possibly being TRBD1 (5 bases). CDR3 length: 16 residues. The germline V and J ends were trimmed by 2 bases and 5 bases, with 18 bases remaining between them. Germline CDR1 is KGHSH and CDR2 is LQKENI. This CDR3 is CASSPGGQGGTETQYF. The DNA of the CDR3 is TGTGCCAGCTCACCAGGCGGCCAGGGCGGCACGGAGACCCAGTACTTC. Based on the CDR3 plus reference TRBV18 and TRBJ2-5, the full variable domain is NAGVMQNPRHLVRRRGQEARLRCSPMKGHSHVYWYRQLPEEGLKFMVYLQKENIIDESGMPKERFSAEFPKEGPSILRIQQVVRGDSAAYFCASSPGGQGGTETQYFGPGTRLLVL.

This clone showed up just a few times. The J gene is TRBJ1-5, the V gene TRBV28; the D gene is possibly TRBD1 (5 bases). CDR1 is MDHEN and CDR2 is SYDVKM in the germline V gene. Trimming took off 9 bases at V and 3 bases at J, with 12 bases between the two ends. The CDR3 runs to 13 residues. The DNA for the CDR3 is TGTGCCAGTCAGACAGACCTCAATCAGCCCCAGCATTTT. It is translated as CASQTDLNQPQHF.

V usage is TRBV29-1 and J usage is TRBJ1-2; D ambiguous. V lost 5 bases and J lost 3, with 7 bases in between. The CDR3 runs 11 residues. CDR1 and CDR2 (germline): SQVTM, ANQGSEA. The CDR3 DNA reads TGCAGCGTTTATAAGCACTATGGCTACACCTTC. It specifies CSVYKHYGYTF.

The chain carries TRBV29-1 and TRBJ2-1; TRBD2 is a possible D gene (5 bases). Between the trimmed V and J ends, which lost 4 bases and 9 bases, there was a span of 16 bases. From germline, CDR1 is SQVTM and CDR2 ANQGSEA. The CDR3 covers 13 residues. CDR3 DNA: TGCAGCGTTGTTGTAGTGGCTGCGGGTGAGCAGTTCTTC. This sequence encodes CSVVVVAAGEQFF.

This clone has a single count. The chain combines TRBV19 with TRBJ2-7; D not certain. This CDR3 is built from 16 residues. V gave up 5 bases and J gave up 7 bases, with 24 bases separating them. In germline, CDR1 is LNHDA, CDR2 SQIVND (reference sequence). In DNA, the CDR3 is TGTGCCAGTAGTGGTGGTGATACCCCACTCGCGTGGGAGCAGTACTTC. Translating it yields CASSGGDTPLAWEQYF.

V gene TRBV6-4 combines with J gene TRBJ2-5, with 8 nucleotides matching TRBD2. There are 15 residues in the CDR3. V was pared by 9 bases and J by 6 bases, with 15 bases of the junction left unmatched. Germline V lookup: CDR1 MRHNA, CDR2 SNTAGT. The CDR3 DNA is TGTGCCAGGAAGAGAAGGCGGGAGGATCAGAAGACCCAGTACTTC. Encoded protein: CARKRRREDQKTQYF.

The chain uses TRBV19 and TRBJ1-5, with D uncertain. The germline V gene has CDR1 LNHDA and CDR2 SQIVND (reference sequence). Trimming stripped 2 bases from V and 2 bases from J, with 13 bases between. The CDR3 spans 16 residues. CDR3 DNA: TGTGCCAGTAGTATAAACCGGGGAAGTGGCAATCAGCCCCAGCATTTT. Translated, it gives CASSINRGSGNQPQHF.